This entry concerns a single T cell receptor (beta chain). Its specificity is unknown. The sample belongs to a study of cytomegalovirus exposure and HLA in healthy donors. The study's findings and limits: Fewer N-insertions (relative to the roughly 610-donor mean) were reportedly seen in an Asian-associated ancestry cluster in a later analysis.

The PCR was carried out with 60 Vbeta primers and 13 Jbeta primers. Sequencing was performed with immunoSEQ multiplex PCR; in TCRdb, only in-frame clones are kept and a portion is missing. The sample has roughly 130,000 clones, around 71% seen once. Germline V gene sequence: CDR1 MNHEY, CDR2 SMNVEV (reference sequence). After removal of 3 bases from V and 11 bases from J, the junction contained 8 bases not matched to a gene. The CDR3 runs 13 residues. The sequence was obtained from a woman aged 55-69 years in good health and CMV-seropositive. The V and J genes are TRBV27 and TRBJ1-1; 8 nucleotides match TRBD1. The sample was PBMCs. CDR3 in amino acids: CASSLAGTGGAFF. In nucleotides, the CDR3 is TGTGCCAGCAGTTTGGCTGGGACAGGCGGGGCTTTCTTT.